The 8 T cell receptor beta chains below were found in one sample sequenced in a study of cytomegalovirus exposure and HLA in healthy donors. PCR employed 60 Vbeta and 13 Jbeta primers. Only in-frame clones appear in the TCRdb table, and some are missing; sequencing was by immunoSEQ multiplex PCR. The repertoire holds about 100,000 clones, with around 10% as singletons. Sequences were obtained from PBMCs. Every receptor here comes from a man aged 40-50 years in good health and CMV-seropositive.

This clone has just a few counts. This chain connects TRBV5-6 to TRBJ1-1; no clear D gene. The CDR3 totals 14 residues. The germline V gene has CDR1 SGHDT and CDR2 YYEEEE. V lost 5 bases to trimming and J lost 1 base, with 12 bases between them. This chain's CDR3 is CASRPLIANTEAFF. The CDR3 DNA reads as TGTGCCAGCAGGCCTCTTATAGCGAACACTGAAGCTTTCTTT.

The chain combines TRBV15 with TRBJ2-2; perhaps TRBD2 as D (5 bases). V lost 6 bases, J lost 3 bases, and 11 bases lay in between. Germline CDR1 and CDR2: LNHNV and YYDKDF (reference sequence). The CDR3 is made up of 14 amino acids. The CDR3, as DNA: TGTGCCACCAGTGGGAGTGTGGACACCGGGGAGCTGTTTTTT. This gives the protein CATSGSVDTGELFF. Using reference TRBV15 and TRBJ2-2 for the parts outside the CDR3, the full variable domain is DAMVIQNPRYQVTQFGKPVTLSCSQTLNHNVMYWYQQKSSQAPKLLFHYYDKDFNNEADTPDNFQSRRPNTSFCFLDIRSPGLGDTAMYLCATSGSVDTGELFFGEGSRLTVL.

The V call is TRBV4-2, the J call TRBJ2-6; D not resolved. CDR1 LGHNA and CDR2 YNFKEQ come from the germline V gene. Trimming removed 0 bases at V and 0 bases at J, with 3 bases between. The CDR3 is 15 residues long. The CDR3 spells CASSQDNSGANVLTF. The DNA of the CDR3 is TGTGCCAGCAGCCAAGACAACTCTGGGGCCAACGTCCTGACTTTC.

This rearrangement joins TRBV7-9 to TRBJ2-1; D remains ambiguous. Germline V CDR1 and CDR2: SEHNR, FQNEAQ (reference sequence). V was cut by 5 bases and J by 9 bases, with 8 bases left in between. The CDR3 is 11 residues long. Written as DNA, the CDR3 is TGTGCCAGCAGCACCCCTAGTGAGCAGTTCTTC. Its translation is CASSTPSEQFF.

The table lists this clone with a few counts. The J gene is TRBJ2-7, the V gene TRBV6-1, with D possibly matching TRBD1 (5 bases). The V gene's germline CDR1 is MNHNS and CDR2 SASEGT. This CDR3 is built from 14 residues. V lost 2 bases and J 2 bases, leaving 10 bases between the germline ends. In DNA, the CDR3 is TGTGCCAGCAGTGAATCGGTAGGGGCCTACGAGCAGTACTTC. Its protein product is CASSESVGAYEQYF.

The chain combines TRBV7-9 with TRBJ2-3, with D possibly TRBD2 on 5 matching bases. Trimming took off 3 bases at V and 0 bases at J, with 10 bases between the two ends. CDR3 length equals 15 residues. The germline gives CDR1 SEHNR, CDR2 FQNEAQ (reference sequence). CDR3 protein: CASSFGGHSTDTQYF. Here the CDR3 DNA reads TGTGCCAGCAGCTTTGGCGGGCATAGCACAGATACGCAGTATTTT.

This clone came up a few times. The chain has TRBV7-8 and TRBJ2-3; possibly TRBD1 for D (5 bases). Germline values: CDR1 SGHVS, CDR2 FQNEAQ. V lost 1 base and J 2 bases, leaving 10 bases between the germline ends. The CDR3 contains 15 residues. The CDR3 sequence: CASSLDRPSTDTQYF. The CDR3 nucleotides are TGTGCCAGCAGCTTAGACAGGCCATCCACAGATACGCAGTATTTT.

This clone was picked up a small number of times. The chain combines TRBV7-9 with TRBJ2-5; D gene unclear. The V gene lost 0 bases and the J gene lost 2 bases, with 4 bases spanning the gap. The CDR3 contains 13 residues. Germline V CDR1 and CDR2: SEHNR, FQNEAQ (reference sequence). The CDR3 spells CASSLAQQETQYF. The CDR3 region has the DNA TGTGCCAGCAGCTTAGCACAGCAAGAGACCCAGTACTTC.